This passage covers 10 T cell receptor beta chains from one sample sequenced in a study of blood T cells in healthy people across ages. The use of a sample-barcoded 5' primer and a J-beta primer mix characterized a second PCR of about 6 to 12 cycles. Using its own MiXCR run on the 5' RACE reads, TCRdb lists one record per CDR3 protein. The sample holds hundreds of thousands of distinct CDR3 sequences, roughly 43% seen once. The sequenced material came from blood. These receptors all stem from a woman aged 60-70 years in good health.

This clonotype has just one count. This may stem from a read error, because a much larger clone lies one nucleotide away. The chain carries TRBV4-3 and TRBJ1-2, with a weak D call TRBD1 (6 bases). This CDR3 is 15 amino acids long. Looked up from germline, CDR1 is LGHNA and CDR2 is YSLEER. V was trimmed by 0 bases and J by 7 bases, leaving 15 bases between them. The CDR3 bases are TGCGCCAGCAGCCAAGAACCCGTCGGACAGAGTGGCTACACCTTC. Translating gives CASSQEPVGQSGYTF.

This clonotype has only a few counts. DNA for the CDR3: TGTGCCAGCAGCTTAGATGGGGGAGACGGGACCTACAATGAGCAGTTCTTC. This codes for CASSLDGGDGTYNEQFF. V gene TRBV11-3 combines with J gene TRBJ2-1; the D call may be TRBD1 or TRBD2 (5 bases each). The CDR3 spans 17 residues. Germline values: CDR1 SGHNT, CDR2 YENEEA. V lost 0 bases and J lost 2, with 14 bases in between.

Note on this clonotype: A junction boundary mismatches the germline segment, possibly from a read error. V usage is TRBV9 and J usage is TRBJ2-1, with 15 positions matching TRBD2. This CDR3 has 19 amino acids. In germline, CDR1 is SGDLS, CDR2 YYNGEE. The CDR3 DNA reads as TGTGCCAGCAGCCCTGGACTAGCGGGGGGGCCAGTATCCTACAGTGAGCAGTTCTTC. This encodes CASSPGLAGGPVSYSEQFF.

The chain recombines TRBV5-1 with TRBJ1-2; the D is unclear. V lost 0 bases, J lost 4 bases, and 10 bases lay in between. Looked up from germline, CDR1 is SGHRS and CDR2 is YFSETQ. CDR3 length: 14 residues. The CDR3 bases are TGCGCCAGCAGCTTGGAAGCCCCGTCCTATGGCTACACCTTC. The encoded protein is CASSLEAPSYGYTF.

This sequence joins TRBV4-1 and TRBJ2-7; no reliable D call. V was pared by 3 bases and J by 4 bases, with 22 bases between. CDR1 and CDR2 from the germline V gene are MGHRA and YSYEKL. The CDR3 is made up of 17 amino acids. The CDR3 here is CASSQDTFLGWVYEQYF. Here the CDR3 DNA reads TGCGCCAGCAGCCAGGATACCTTCCTTGGGTGGGTATACGAGCAGTACTTC.

This clonotype was found a few times. The chain couples TRBV3-1 to TRBJ2-3; possible D gene TRBD2, 6 bases. This CDR3 has 16 residues. Germline CDR1 is LGHDT and CDR2 is YNNKEL (reference sequence). V was shortened by 4 bases and J by 4 bases, with 18 bases between the two germline ends. CDR3 sequence: CASSPLSAGRADTQYF. The CDR3 DNA is TGTGCCAGCAGCCCCCTCTCTGCGGGAAGGGCAGATACGCAGTATTTT.

This chain connects TRBV4-2 to TRBJ2-5, with D maybe TRBD1 (6 bases). With the DNA end fitting TRBJ2-7 better, the J assignment may be wrong. The CDR3 has 15 amino acids. Germline V gene sequence: CDR1 LGHNA, CDR2 YNFKEQ. In DNA, the CDR3 is TGTGCCAGCAGCCAAGGCTGCGGACAGAATAACGAGCAGTACTTC. Amino acids: CASSQGCGQNNEQYF.

The chain has TRBV7-9 and TRBJ1-2; D not certain. With 1 base removed from V and 6 bases from J, the gap between germline ends came to 9 bases. This CDR3 has 13 amino acids. Germline CDR1 reads SEHNR; CDR2 reads FQNEAQ (reference sequence). The CDR3 region is CASSLGEGHGYTF. The CDR3 DNA sequence: TGTGCCAGCAGCTTAGGTGAAGGGCATGGCTACACCTTC.

The rearrangement joins TRBV3-1 to TRBJ1-1; D is undetermined. There are 13 residues in the CDR3. Trimming removed 4 bases at V and 5 bases at J, with 11 bases between. CDR1 LGHDT and CDR2 YNNKEL come from the germline V gene (reference sequence). This chain's CDR3 is CASSRRTGTEAFF. In nucleotides, the CDR3 is TGTGCCAGCAGCCGAAGGACGGGTACTGAAGCTTTCTTT.

The chain is built from TRBV7-3 and TRBJ2-1; 8 bases are a match to TRBD2. After removal of 6 bases from V and 0 bases from J, the junction contained 4 bases not matched to a gene. Germline V gene data show CDR1 as SGHTA and CDR2 as FQGTGA. The CDR3 is 15 residues long. The CDR3: CASSHSGDSYNEQFF. The CDR3 DNA is TGTGCCAGCAGTCATAGCGGGGACTCCTACAATGAGCAGTTCTTC.